These T cell receptor beta chains were read from a single sample in a study of response to subunit inactivated influenza vaccine. TCRdb re-analysed the RT-PCR reads in MiXCR, keeping a single row per CDR3 protein. The table has roughly 540,000 distinct CDR3 sequences, roughly 25% seen once; the top ten hold 2.5% to 3.5%. These same data were also listed under a study on T cells expressing NK-cell markers.

The sample here was CD4+ T cells sorted from PBMCs, taken about 12 days after vaccination. These receptors were taken from a man in his fifties who received an inactivated influenza vaccine. Each CDR3 is given with its conserved first and last residue. The D gene is left open where the match is weak. The size entry is marked missing in some rows and otherwise reads once, few, many or a size class.

TRBJ2-1	-	TRBV14	-	15	TGTGCCAGCAGCCGCATGAGCGGACCCTACAATGAGCAGTTCTTC	CASSRMSGPYNEQFF
TRBJ2-7	TRBD1	TRBV18	few	15	TGTGCCAGCTCACCACAGGGGGCACAGTTAGGCGAGCAGTACTTC	CASSPQGAQLGEQYF
TRBJ2-7	TRBD1	TRBV5-4	-	15	TGTGCCAGCAGCTCCGCGGAGACAGGGAGAGGCGAGCAGTACTTC	CASSSAETGRGEQYF
TRBJ1-4	-	TRBV4-3	-	15	TGCGCCAGCAGCCCTATGTACCTTCCGAATGAAAAACTGTTTTTT	CASSPMYLPNEKLFF
TRBJ2-1	-	TRBV14	few	17	TGTGCCAGCAGCCAAGTTACTGGACTCCCAATGCGGAATGAGCAGTTCTTC	CASSQVTGLPMRNEQFF
TRBJ2-1	-	TRBV24-1	-	15	TGTGCCACCAGTGACCGCCGGGACATAAACAATGAGCAGTTCTTC	CATSDRRDINNEQFF
TRBJ2-5	-	TRBV7-7	few	15	TGTGCTAGCAGCCAGTCGTGGGGAAAATGGGAGACCCAGTACTTC	CASSQSWGKWETQYF
TRBJ2-1	TRBD1	TRBV4-2	-	15	TGTGCCAGCAGCCTCCGGGACAGGGGGCCCAATGAGCAGTTCTTC	CASSLRDRGPNEQFF
TRBJ2-7	-	TRBV3-1	few	11	TGTGCCAGCAGCAAGAGCCACGAGCAGTACTTC	CASSKSHEQYF
TRBJ1-2	TRBD1	TRBV4-3	-	16	TGCGCCAGCAGCCAAGCCGGGACAGGGGTACACTATGGCTACACCTTC	CASSQAGTGVHYGYTF
TRBJ1-2	-	TRBV28	-	14	TGTGCCAGCAGTTTTTCTCCTTCTAACTATGGCTACACCTTC	CASSFSPSNYGYTF
TRBJ2-7	-	TRBV3-1	-	14	TGTGCCAGCAGTTCGACATGGGGCTCGGACGAGCAGTACTTC	CASSSTWGSDEQYF
TRBJ2-3	-	TRBV25-1	few	13	TGTGCCAGCAGTGTCGCAGGGACAGATACGCAGTATTTT	CASSVAGTDTQYF
TRBJ1-2	-	TRBV7-2	-	14	TGTGCCAGCCTACGGGGGGGGTCCCTGAATGGCTACACCTTC	CASLRGGSLNGYTF
TRBJ2-3	TRBD1	TRBV5-1	-	16	TGCGCCAGCAGCACTGGACAGGGACAGAGCACAGATACGCAGTATTTT	CASSTGQGQSTDTQYF
TRBJ2-1	TRBD2	TRBV7-6	-	16	TGTGCCAGCAGCTCAATACCGGGACTAGCAGGCAATGAGCAGTTCTTC	CASSSIPGLAGNEQFF
TRBJ2-2	TRBD1	TRBV24-1	-	16	TGTGCCACCAGTGAATCTGGGACAGGGGAGGCCGGGGAGCTGTTTTTT	CATSESGTGEAGELFF
TRBJ2-1	TRBD2	TRBV6-4	few	23	TGTGCCAGCAGTGACTCCTCGGGACAGGGTCCTGTTCCGACTAGCGGGGGATGCGATGAGCAGTTCTTC	CASSDSSGQGPVPTSGGCDEQFF
TRBJ2-5	TRBD2	TRBV20-1	-	14	TGCAGTGCTTGGAGCGGGAGGGCGGCAGAGACCCAGTACTTC	CSAWSGRAAETQYF
TRBJ2-2	TRBD2	TRBV30	-	15	TGTGCCTGGCGTGGCGGGGGGGCCGGGACCGGGGAGCTGTTTTTT	CAWRGGGAGTGELFF
TRBJ2-7	TRBD2	TRBV6-2/TRBV6-3	-	15	TGTGCCAGCAGTTACCTGGGACTAGCGGGGGATGAGCAGTACTTC	CASSYLGLAGDEQYF
TRBJ2-3	TRBD2	TRBV4-2	-	16	TGTGCCAGCAGCCAAGAGACTAGCGGGAGAACAGATACGCAGTATTTT	CASSQETSGRTDTQYF
TRBJ2-7	TRBD1	TRBV11-2	-	15	TGTGCCAGCAGTTCGCCGGGACAGGGTATACACGAGCAGTACTTC	CASSSPGQGIHEQYF
TRBJ2-5	-	TRBV27	-	19	TGTGCCAGCAGTTTAAGGGGGAGGCGGGGCACCTTCCTTCAAGAGACCCAGTACTTC	CASSLRGRRGTFLQETQYF
TRBJ1-4	-	TRBV21-1	-	15	TGTGCCAGCAGCAAAGTGACAGTTGCCTCTGAAAAACTGTTTTTT	CASSKVTVASEKLFF
TRBJ2-3	TRBD1	TRBV6-5	once	18	TGTGCCAGCAGTTACGACAGGGGGCCGGCCTCTAGCACAGATACGCAGTATTTT	CASSYDRGPASSTDTQYF
TRBJ2-5	-	TRBV6-2/TRBV6-3	-	15	TGTGCCAGCAGTTTACCCCGTTCAGCTCAAGAGACCCAGTACTTC	CASSLPRSAQETQYF
TRBJ2-1	-	TRBV6-2/TRBV6-3	few	14	TGTGCCAGCAGTTTGACGGCAGGGGCTTCTGAGCAGTTCTTC	CASSLTAGASEQFF
TRBJ2-7	-	TRBV10-3	-	14	TGTGCCATCAGGCCAGGTCGGGACTTCATAGAGCAGTACTTC	CAIRPGRDFIEQYF
TRBJ1-1	-	TRBV10-3	few	13	TGTGCCATCGCCCCCAGGGTGGGCACTGAAGCTTTCTTT	CAIAPRVGTEAFF
TRBJ2-1	-	TRBV18	-	15	TGTGCCAGCTCATATGGCAGGGTGGCCTACAATGAGCAGTTCTTC	CASSYGRVAYNEQFF
TRBJ2-3	-	TRBV24-1	-	15	TGTGCCACCAGCAAAGGGGGGCGTAGCACAGATACGCAGTATTTT	CATSKGGRSTDTQYF
TRBJ1-6	-	TRBV7-2	few	14	TGTGCCAGCACCCATAGGGGAGGTAATTCACCCCTCCACTTT	CASTHRGGNSPLHF
TRBJ2-4	TRBD1	TRBV20-1	few	17	TGCAGTGCTTTTCCACGGCGGGCAGGGGGAGCCAAAAACATTCAGTACTTC	CSAFPRRAGGAKNIQYF
TRBJ2-1	-	TRBV2	few	15	TGTGCCAGCAGTCGGGACTCTTCCGCCTACAATGAGCAGTTCTTC	CASSRDSSAYNEQFF
TRBJ2-5	-	TRBV28	few	16	TGTGCCAGCAGTCCCATTAACCCAAAGGGAATGATGACCCAGTACTTC	CASSPINPKGMMTQYF
TRBJ2-3	TRBD2	TRBV20-1	few	13	TGCAGTGCTAGCGGGGGGGGGGCGGATACGCAGTATTTT	CSASGGGADTQYF
TRBJ2-1	-	TRBV2	few	15	TGTGCCAGCAGTGAAAGGGGGAGGGCCGATGGAAAGCAGTTCTTC	CASSERGRADGKQFF
TRBJ2-7	TRBD2	TRBV6-5	few	16	TGTGCCAGCAGTTACTTAGCGGGGGGCCTAGTCTACGAGCAGTACTTC	CASSYLAGGLVYEQYF
TRBJ2-5	-	TRBV20-1	few	15	TGCAGTGCTAGAGATAATCAGGGGTTCGGAGAGACCCAGTACTTC	CSARDNQGFGETQYF
TRBJ1-6	TRBD1	TRBV5-1	-	16	TGCGCCAGCAGCTTGGACACGGACAGGCGGGATTCACCCCTCCACTTT	CASSLDTDRRDSPLHF
TRBJ2-3	TRBD2	TRBV5-1	-	16	TGCGCCAGCAGCTTACTCCCCGGGCCGGGGGGAGATACGCAGTATTTT	CASSLLPGPGGDTQYF
TRBJ2-3	-	TRBV15	-	14	TGTGCCACCAGCAAAATAAACGTAGCAGATACGCAGTATTTT	CATSKINVADTQYF
TRBJ2-2	-	TRBV7-9	few	15	TGTGCCAGCAGTTCCAGGGGCGCCGGCACCGGGGAGCTGTTTTTT	CASSSRGAGTGELFF
TRBJ2-1	-	TRBV10-3	-	16	TGTGCCATCAGCCTGATCGACCCCACAGGCCCAAATGAGCAGTTCTTC	CAISLIDPTGPNEQFF
TRBJ1-1	-	TRBV7-2	-	13	TGTGCCAGCAGCTGGTCAAGGGCTACTGAAGCTTTCTTT	CASSWSRATEAFF
TRBJ1-4	-	TRBV7-9	few	12	TGTGCCAGCAGCTTAGGAGCCGGAAAACTGTTTTTT	CASSLGAGKLFF
TRBJ2-1	TRBD2	TRBV6-5	-	17	TGTGCCAGCAGTTACTCGGTGGCTAGCGGGGGGGAAAATGAGCAGTTCTTC	CASSYSVASGGENEQFF
TRBJ2-7	-	TRBV7-9	many	12	TGTGCCAGCAGCCCACCATTGAGCGAGCAGTACTTC	CASSPPLSEQYF
TRBJ2-3	-	TRBV6-2/TRBV6-3	-	16	TGTGCCAGCAGTTCCACGGACATCCGATACACAGATACGCAGTATTTT	CASSSTDIRYTDTQYF
TRBJ2-1	-	TRBV20-1	-	13	TGCAGCGAACTCCGACGGCCAAACAATGAGCAGTTCTTC	CSELRRPNNEQFF